Following are 17 T cell receptor beta chains from one sample sequenced in a study of blood T cells in healthy people across ages. Using a J-beta primer mix together with a sample-barcoded 5' primer, a second PCR was run for roughly 6 to 11 cycles. Via MiXCR, TCRdb re-called the 5' RACE reads, giving one row per CDR3 protein. Of 630,000 or so distinct CDR3 sequences in the sample, roughly 30% were seen once. Material for sequencing was blood. The origin of the receptors is a woman of 80 years or more in good health.

The V and J genes are TRBV5-1 and TRBJ2-5; possible D gene TRBD2, 5 bases. The CDR3 extends over 16 amino acids. Trimming left V 0 bases short and J 11 bases short, with 23 bases between. Germline V gives CDR1 SGHRS, CDR2 YFSETQ. The DNA of the CDR3 is TGCGCCAGCAGCTTGGAGGCTAGCCTAGCCCCCGGTGAGCAGTACTTC. Protein product: CASSLEASLAPGEQYF.

This clonotype has more than one count but fewer than ten. This sequence joins TRBV6-5 and TRBJ1-2, with a weak D call TRBD1 (5 bases). V was cut by 4 bases and J by 5 bases, with 14 bases left in between. This CDR3 spans 14 amino acids. Germline CDR1 reads MNHEY; CDR2 reads SVGAGI. For the CDR3, the DNA is TGTGCCAGCAGTTCCTTGGGACTAGAATATGGCTACACCTTC. Translating it yields CASSSLGLEYGYTF.

This clonotype was seen at least ten times. CDR3 loop: CASSPGAGGLSEQFF. The CDR3 DNA sequence: TGTGCCAGCAGTCCCGGGGCGGGGGGGCTTAGTGAGCAGTTCTTC. The genes are TRBV6-6 and TRBJ2-1; 9 nucleotides match TRBD2. Germline values: CDR1 MNHNY, CDR2 SVGAGI (reference sequence). Trimming removed 5 bases from V and 9 bases from J; junction bases left unmatched: 11. The CDR3 sequence is 15 residues long.

This clonotype was recorded a few times. The chain recombines TRBV7-2 with TRBJ1-3; no definite D call. CDR3 length: 12 residues. The V end lost 5 bases, the J end lost 8 bases, and 10 bases lay between the germline ends. The germline CDR1 and CDR2 sequences are SGHTA and FQGNSA. The CDR3 DNA reads TGTGCCAGCAGCCCCCCTACGGACACCATATATTTT. Its protein is CASSPPTDTIYF.

The rearrangement uses TRBV29-1 and TRBJ2-4, with 8 positions matching TRBD1. Matching the DNA end better, TRBJ2-7 makes the J call doubtful. CDR1 and CDR2 (germline): SQVTM, ANQGSEA. The CDR3 has 14 residues. The CDR3 here is CSVGSLQGAYEQYF. Here the CDR3 DNA reads TGCAGCGTTGGGAGCTTACAGGGGGCCTACGAGCAGTACTTC.

This clonotype was counted many times. The CDR3 protein is CAASGSPQETQYF. The CDR3 region has the DNA TGTGCCGCATCAGGAAGTCCTCAAGAGACCCAGTACTTC. The rearrangement joins TRBV10-3 to TRBJ2-5; D is ambiguous. This CDR3 region has 13 residues. Trimming left V 11 bases short and J 2 bases short, with 15 bases between. Germline CDR1 ENHRY, CDR2 SYGVKD.

This clonotype was recorded a few times. V gene TRBV18 combines with J gene TRBJ1-2; D uncertain. Between the trimmed V and J ends, which lost 3 bases and 5 bases, there was a span of 19 bases. The CDR3 consists of 16 residues. Germline CDR1 and CDR2: KGHSH and LQKENI. The CDR3: CASSPSTSDLLYGYTF. The CDR3 DNA is TGTGCCAGCTCACCCAGTACCAGCGACCTCCTATATGGCTACACCTTC.

The genes are TRBV20-1 and TRBJ2-5; 9 positions match TRBD2. V shed 5 bases, J shed 5 bases, and the junction held 6 bases outside the gene matches. The CDR3 consists of 13 residues. CDR1 is DFQATT and CDR2 is SNEGSKA in the germline V gene (reference sequence). CDR3 DNA sequence: TGCAGTGCTTTTAGCGGGAGTAGTGAGACCCAGTACTTC. Encoded protein: CSAFSGSSETQYF.

This clonotype appeared many times. The chain couples TRBV20-1 to TRBJ2-7; 9 nucleotides agree with TRBD1. The CDR3 is 14 amino acids. Trimming cost V 5 bases and J 3 bases; bases outside gene matches: 8. The V gene's germline CDR1 is DFQATT and CDR2 SNEGSKA (reference sequence). CDR3 in DNA: TGCAGTGCTCACGCGTTGGGACAGGGCTACGAGCAGTACTTC. Amino acids: CSAHALGQGYEQYF.

CDR3 DNA: TGTGCCTGGAGTGTACATGGGGATAGCAATCAGCCCCAGCATTTT. This codes for CAWSVHGDSNQPQHF. The chain recombines TRBV30 with TRBJ1-5; D gene uncertain. Trimming pared 0 bases from V and 0 bases from J, leaving 9 bases between. Germline-derived CDR1 and CDR2 are GTSNPN and SVGIG (reference sequence). This CDR3 has 15 amino acids.

This clonotype has a count of ten or more. The chain carries TRBV9 and TRBJ1-2; a possible D gene is TRBD1 (5 bases). CDR1 SGDLS and CDR2 YYNGEE come from the germline V gene. V lost 3 bases and J 4 bases, leaving 10 bases between the germline ends. The CDR3 has 13 amino acids. CDR3 bases: TGTGCCAGCAGCGCCAGGGTGTCCTATGGCTACACCTTC. This sequence encodes CASSARVSYGYTF.

V and J are TRBV20-1 and TRBJ2-7; D might be TRBD2 (6 bases). Trimming pared 0 bases from V and 3 bases from J, leaving 15 bases between. The CDR3 extends over 15 amino acids. Germline V gene sequence: CDR1 DFQATT, CDR2 SNEGSKA (reference sequence). The CDR3 DNA is TGCAGTGCTAGAGACCCCGGGACGGGGGACTACGAGCAGTACTTC. It translates to CSARDPGTGDYEQYF.

Comments on this clonotype: One junction end does not reproduce the germline sequence, and a read error may be involved. The rearrangement joins TRBV28 to TRBJ1-1, with D possibly TRBD1 on 6 matching bases. Looked up from germline, CDR1 is MDHEN and CDR2 is SYDVKM. The CDR3 totals 13 residues. CDR3 nucleotide sequence: TGTGCCGGCAGCGTACAGGGCGCCACTGAAGCTTTCTTT. As protein: CAGSVQGATEAFF.

About this clonotype itself: A much bigger clone sits one base away, suggesting this may be a read error. This rearrangement joins TRBV7-9 to TRBJ1-2, with D possibly being TRBD1 (6 bases). The germline V gene encodes CDR1 SEHNR and CDR2 FQNEAQ (reference sequence). The CDR3 has 13 amino acids. V was pared by 3 bases and J by 10 bases, with 15 bases between. In nucleotides, the CDR3 is TGTGCCAGCAGCTTGAGGACAGACAGCGACTACACCTTC. This sequence encodes CASSLRTDSDYTF.

A word on this clonotype: A much bigger clone sits one base away, suggesting this may be a read error. This chain uses TRBV30 with TRBJ2-3; TRBD2 matches 7 bases. Germline V gene lookup returns CDR1 GTSNPN and CDR2 SVGIG (reference sequence). The CDR3 totals 15 residues. The junction had 9 bases not matched to a gene; V was cut back by 3 bases and J by 3 bases. The CDR3 sequence: CAWSYWAAGTDTQYF. As DNA, the CDR3 is TGTGCCTGGAGCTATTGGGCAGCGGGAACAGATACGCAGTATTTT.

The table lists this clonotype with many counts. The chain combines TRBV6-1 with TRBJ2-3, with D possibly TRBD2 on 5 matching bases. V lost 7 bases, J lost 1 base, and 9 bases lay in between. The V gene's germline CDR1 is MNHNS and CDR2 SASEGT. The length of the CDR3 is 13 residues. CDR3 region: CASNLGGTDTQYF. As DNA, the CDR3 is TGTGCCAGCAACCTCGGGGGCACAGATACGCAGTATTTT.

This clonotype appeared many times. The rearrangement links TRBV10-3 to TRBJ2-3; 9 bases are a match to TRBD2. The CDR3 covers 15 residues. Trimming cost V 4 bases and J 4 bases; bases outside gene matches: 6. The germline V gene has CDR1 ENHRY and CDR2 SYGVKD. This CDR3 is CAISAASGESDTQYF. The CDR3 bases are TGTGCCATCAGTGCCGCTAGCGGGGAATCAGATACGCAGTATTTT.